This TCR beta chain was found in a study of response to subunit inactivated influenza vaccine. Study-wide findings and caveats: The authors proposed limited new T cell recruitment per seasonal influenza vaccination.

The CDR3 consists of 16 residues. Germline trimming cut 6 bases from V and 1 base from J; bases unmatched to any gene: 8. TCRdb reprocessed the RT-PCR reads via MiXCR and lists one record per CDR3 protein. This table holds 700,000 to 900,000 distinct CDR3 sequences, approximately 22% found once. Comments on this clonotype: Its antigen is unknown.

This sample comprised PBMCs from blood, obtained 5 days after vaccination. V usage is TRBV12-3 or TRBV12-4 and J usage is TRBJ2-1, with TRBD2 matching 8 bases. The sequence derives from a man in his fifties who received an inactivated influenza vaccine. The CDR3 nucleotides read TGTGCCAGCAGCCCCGGGACTAGTAGGTCCTACAATGAGCAGTTCTTC. This encodes CASSPGTSRSYNEQFF.